The following is a T cell receptor beta chain sequence with its context. What it recognizes is unknown. These data belong to a study of T cell responses to AZD1222 COVID-19 vaccine. Findings of the study overall: Clonal diversity may have been underestimated in mostly white British donors. Seropositive status at baseline applied to only a handful of AZD1222 recipients. Regions 160-218 and 743-854 dominated among vaccine-associated CD4 TCRs spanning spike.

This CDR3 has 12 amino acids. The germline gives CDR1 SEHNR, CDR2 FQNEAQ (reference sequence). Unmatched junction bases numbered 3, after V lost 5 bases and J lost 6 bases. Clones were sequenced by immunoSEQ multiplex PCR, and TCRdb holds only the in-frame ones, with some missing. The table lists 150,000 to 200,000 clones, roughly 92% of them singletons. The material sequenced was peripheral blood, taken 28 days after the second AZD1222 dose. This rearrangement joins TRBV7-9 to TRBJ1-1, with 7 positions matching TRBD1. This clonotype originated in an adult who received the AZD1222 COVID-19 vaccine. This CDR3 is CASSPGTAEAFF. In DNA form, the CDR3 reads TGTGCCAGCAGCCCAGGGACAGCTGAAGCTTTCTTT.